One and the same sample provided the 26 T cell receptor beta chains below, sequenced in a study of human CD8 memory T cell subsets. The TCR beta sequencing libraries came from UMI-labeled 5' RACE. TCRdb re-analyzed the 5' RACE reads; it lists each CDR3 protein once, without DNA. The sample yields some 8,000 distinct CDR3 sequences, of which the top ten take up roughly 25%. Sequences were obtained from CD8+ T cells from PBMCs. Receptors originate from a human donor in good health.

Its frequency marks this clonotype as medium-sized. The genes are TRBV7-9 and TRBJ2-7. This CDR3 comprises 14 residues. Germline V gene sequence: CDR1 SEHNR, CDR2 FQNEAQ (reference sequence). CDR3 sequence reads: CASSFPVNPYEQYF.

The chain has TRBV12-3 or TRBV12-4 and TRBJ2-5. This CDR3 region has 11 residues. CDR3 residues: CASADQETQYF.

This rearrangement joins TRBV6-5 to TRBJ2-2; the D call from TCRdb, TRBD1, cannot be confirmed without DNA. Germline V gene data show CDR1 as MNHEY and CDR2 as SVGAGI. The CDR3 spans 15 residues. This CDR3 is CASSLGHPNTGELFF.

V gene TRBV20-1 combines with J gene TRBJ1-5; lacking DNA, the TRBD1 call made by TCRdb goes unchecked. Germline V CDR1 and CDR2: DFQATT, SNEGSKA (reference sequence). The CDR3 extends over 17 amino acids. This CDR3 is CSAGTEDSPNSNQPQHF.

The V gene is TRBV11-3, the J gene TRBJ2-3; with no DNA, the TCRdb D assignment of TRBD1 cannot be verified. Looked up from germline, CDR1 is SGHNT and CDR2 is YENEEA. The CDR3 loop spans 15 amino acids. The CDR3: CASSLPGQSMGTQYF.

The chain links TRBV29-1 to TRBJ1-2; checking the TCRdb D call of TRBD1 is not possible without DNA. The germline V gene has CDR1 SQVTM and CDR2 ANQGSEA. The CDR3 length is 14 residues. This chain's CDR3 is CSVPPGTGNYGYTF. The whole variable domain, filled in from reference TRBV29-1 and TRBJ1-2, reads SAVISQKPSRDICQRGTSLTIQCQVDSQVTMMFWYRQQPGQSLTLIATANQGSEATYESGFVIDKFPISRPNLTFSTLTVSNMSPEDSSIYLCSVPPGTGNYGYTFGSGTRLTVV.

The rearrangement uses TRBV11-2 and TRBJ2-1; TCRdb selects TRBD2, and the lack of DNA leaves this call unchecked. The CDR3 loop spans 11 amino acids. The germline V gene encodes CDR1 SGHAT and CDR2 FQNNGV. The CDR3 reads CAIQSGNEQFF.

CDR3 loop: CSVAGTGGMNEQFF. The chain joins TRBV29-1 to TRBJ2-1; no DNA is available, so the TRBD1 call from TCRdb remains unchecked. The CDR3 is made up of 14 amino acids. Looked up from germline, CDR1 is SQVTM and CDR2 is ANQGSEA.

This sequence joins TRBV28 and TRBJ1-2; TCRdb's assignment of TRBD1 cannot be checked, as there is no DNA. Looked up from germline, CDR1 is MDHEN and CDR2 is SYDVKM. This CDR3 has 17 residues. CDR3 in amino acids: CASSFNLPGGADYGYTF.

The V call is TRBV20-1, the J call TRBJ2-3. The CDR3 spans 16 residues. The V gene's germline CDR1 is DFQATT and CDR2 SNEGSKA (reference sequence). CDR3 amino acids: CSARDSSGTILDTQYF.

The rearrangement uses TRBV5-1 and TRBJ2-7; TCRdb reports TRBD2, a call that lacks DNA to check it against. Germline CDR1 SGHRS, CDR2 YFSETQ. The CDR3 spans 17 residues. This chain's CDR3 is CASSLTSGLAGTYEQYF. Together with reference TRBV5-1 and TRBJ2-7, the CDR3 gives the full variable domain: KAGVTQTPRYLIKTRGQQVTLSCSPISGHRSVSWYQQTPGQGLQFLFEYFSETQRNKGNFPGRFSGRQFSNSRSEMNVSTLELGDSALYLCASSLTSGLAGTYEQYFGPGTRLTVT.

This chain links TRBV5-1 with TRBJ2-2. This CDR3 is 15 amino acids long. Germline V gene sequence: CDR1 SGHRS, CDR2 YFSETQ. CDR3 sequence: CASSYSTSNTGELFF.

Frequency places this clonotype as medium-sized (0.01 to 0.1%). The rearrangement links TRBV19 to TRBJ1-2; the D call from TCRdb, TRBD1, cannot be confirmed without DNA. CDR3 length: 15 amino acids. The germline V gene has CDR1 LNHDA and CDR2 SQIVND (reference sequence). The CDR3 protein is CASTALGARVYGYTF.

J is TRBJ2-1 and V is TRBV11-2; the TCRdb call, TRBD2, lacks DNA for checking. Germline CDR1 is SGHAT and CDR2 is FQNNGV. The length of the CDR3 is 18 residues. CDR3 region: CASSLDLEAGVPYNEQFF.

The CDR3 reads CASSFGRALDEQFF. The chain employs TRBV7-9 and TRBJ2-1; TCRdb's D gene call, TRBD2, goes unchecked for lack of DNA. Per germline, CDR1 SEHNR and CDR2 FQNEAQ (reference sequence). The CDR3 extends over 14 amino acids.

The chain is built from TRBV7-9 and TRBJ2-1; without DNA, the TCRdb call of TRBD1 cannot be checked. The CDR3 extends over 15 amino acids. CDR1 is SEHNR and CDR2 is FQNEAQ in the germline V gene (reference sequence). The CDR3 protein is CASSSRGGEINEQFF.

By frequency, this clonotype registers medium-sized. The V call is TRBV15, the J call TRBJ1-2. The V gene's germline CDR1 is LNHNV and CDR2 YYDKDF (reference sequence). The CDR3 has 13 amino acids. CDR3 amino acids: CATSRGLGTGYTF.

This chain uses TRBV7-9 with TRBJ2-1; TCRdb gives TRBD2 as the D gene, but with no DNA this cannot be confirmed. There are 14 residues in the CDR3. CDR1 and CDR2 from the germline V gene are SEHNR and FQNEAQ (reference sequence). Here the CDR3 reads CASRGRLLGNEQFF.

V usage is TRBV6-2 or TRBV6-3 and J usage is TRBJ2-7; as DNA is missing, the TRBD1 call by TCRdb cannot be tested. Germline V CDR1 and CDR2: MNHEY, SVGEGT. CDR3 size: 13 residues. The CDR3 sequence is CASSPGRFAEQYF.

This sequence joins TRBV28 and TRBJ2-4; without DNA, the TCRdb call of TRBD2 cannot be checked. CDR1 and CDR2 (germline): MDHEN, SYDVKM. There are 18 residues in the CDR3. CDR3 protein: CASSLSVATSGPKNIQYF.

The V and J genes are TRBV28 and TRBJ2-5; TCRdb designates TRBD2, a call that cannot be tested without DNA. Germline-derived CDR1 and CDR2 are MDHEN and SYDVKM. CDR3 size: 15 residues. The CDR3 is CASRGTSGSAETQYF.

V gene TRBV29-1 combines with J gene TRBJ1-6; TCRdb calls TRBD1, which cannot be checked without DNA. Germline V CDR1 and CDR2: SQVTM, ANQGSEA. This CDR3 comprises 14 residues. CDR3: CSVRGGQVDSPLHF.

By frequency, this clonotype registers medium-sized. CDR3 loop: CSAIGDREHTEAFF. This sequence joins TRBV20-1 and TRBJ1-1; as DNA is missing, the TRBD1 call by TCRdb cannot be tested. Germline assignment: CDR1 DFQATT and CDR2 SNEGSKA (reference sequence). The CDR3 sequence is 14 residues long.

The gene calls are TRBV20-1 and TRBJ2-7; TCRdb outputs TRBD2, but without DNA this stays unchecked. From germline, CDR1 is DFQATT and CDR2 SNEGSKA (reference sequence). This CDR3 region has 14 residues. CDR3 loop: CSARDGLASYEQYF.

The chain links TRBV29-1 to TRBJ1-1; the TCRdb D gene call, TRBD1, has no DNA to confirm it. Germline V gene lookup returns CDR1 SQVTM and CDR2 ANQGSEA. This CDR3 is 17 amino acids long. The CDR3 reads CSVEDWAGVRLDTEAFF.

V is TRBV7-9 and J is TRBJ1-2. CDR3 length: 12 amino acids. The germline V gene has CDR1 SEHNR and CDR2 FQNEAQ (reference sequence). CDR3 protein: CASKMVAYGYTF. Using reference TRBV7-9 and TRBJ1-2 for the parts outside the CDR3, the full variable domain is DTGVSQNPRHKITKRGQNVTFRCDPISEHNRLYWYRQTLGQGPEFLTYFQNEAQLEKSRLLSDRFSAERPKGSFSTLEIQRTEQGDSAMYLCASKMVAYGYTFGSGTRLTVV.